This record looks at one TCR beta chain sequence and its context. Its matching antigen is unknown. These data originate in a study of T cells in Graves' hyperthyroidism and ophthalmopathy. Study as a whole: Peripheral blood samples were taken at initial diagnosis, prior to any treatment.

Trimming took 6 bases from V and 4 from J; bases not matched to a gene: 6. The CDR3 runs 14 residues. The V gene's germline CDR1 is MNHNS and CDR2 SASEGT. The study's findings and limits: Also found in blood were most expanded thyroid clonotypes above 0.001.

It was at first hyperthyroidism diagnosis, before any ophthalmopathy symptoms, that the blood sample was taken. TCR beta CDR3 region amplification was performed from RNA transcripts. When the TCR CDR3 underwent first-round RT-PCR, the HTBI primer set was used. TCRdb independently ran MiXCR on the multiplex PCR reads; one entry per CDR3 protein. The repertoire consists of approximately 400,000 distinct CDR3 sequences, with 15% to 18% occurring once and the leading ten covering 25% to 35%. The chain couples TRBV6-1 to TRBJ2-3, with 8 bases lining up with TRBD1. Material for sequencing was blood. The sequence was collected from a woman aged 18-29 years with Graves' hyperthyroidism that later progressed to Graves' ophthalmopathy. The CDR3 DNA follows: TGTGCCAGCAGAGACAGGGGAGGAGCAGATACGCAGTATTTT. Translation gives CASRDRGGADTQYF.